This T cell receptor (beta chain) was sequenced for a study of blood T cell repertoires in COVID-19. Germline CDR1 and CDR2: SGHVS and FQNEAQ. V was clipped by 2 bases and J by 6 bases; unmatched bases: 4. The CDR3 has 15 residues. The authors' processing: Counts of nucleated cells, estimated from reference gene primer amplification, were obtained. The data were produced by immunoSEQ multiplex PCR, yet TCRdb's version contains in-frame clones alone and is incomplete. The V and J calls and clone size were taken over from that table, and D and trimming were inferred from the DNA. The table lists roughly 63,000 clones, 65% to 80% of them singletons.

V usage is TRBV7-8 and J usage is TRBJ2-1; 10 bases are a match to TRBD2. The TCR was taken from a human donor in a cohort sampled during active COVID-19. The sequencing input was peripheral blood. CDR3 sequence (DNA): TGTGCCAGCAGCTTAACGAGACTAGCGGGCAATGAGCAGTTCTTC. Translation gives CASSLTRLAGNEQFF.